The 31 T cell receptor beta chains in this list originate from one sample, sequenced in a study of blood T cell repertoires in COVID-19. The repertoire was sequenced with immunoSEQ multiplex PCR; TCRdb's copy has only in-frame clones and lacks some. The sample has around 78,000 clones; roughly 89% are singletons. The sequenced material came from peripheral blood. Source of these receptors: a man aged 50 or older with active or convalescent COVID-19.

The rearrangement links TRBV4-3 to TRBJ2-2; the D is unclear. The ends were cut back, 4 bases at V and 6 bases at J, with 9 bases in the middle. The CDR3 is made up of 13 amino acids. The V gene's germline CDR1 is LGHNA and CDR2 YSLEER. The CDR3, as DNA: TGCGCCAGCAGCCCTGGAGATCCCGGGGAGCTGTTTTTT. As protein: CASSPGDPGELFF.

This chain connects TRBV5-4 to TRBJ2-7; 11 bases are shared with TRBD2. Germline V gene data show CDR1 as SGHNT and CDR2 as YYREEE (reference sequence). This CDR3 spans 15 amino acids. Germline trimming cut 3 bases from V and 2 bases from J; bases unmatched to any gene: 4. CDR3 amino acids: CASSSGTSGTYEQYF. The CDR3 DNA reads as TGTGCCAGCAGCTCCGGGACTAGCGGCACCTACGAGCAGTACTTC.

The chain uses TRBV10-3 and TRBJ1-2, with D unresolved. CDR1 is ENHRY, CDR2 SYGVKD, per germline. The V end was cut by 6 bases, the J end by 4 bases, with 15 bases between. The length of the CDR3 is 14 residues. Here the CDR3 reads CAIRAGGKGYGYTF. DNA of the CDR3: TGTGCCATCAGGGCGGGCGGGAAGGGCTATGGCTACACCTTC.

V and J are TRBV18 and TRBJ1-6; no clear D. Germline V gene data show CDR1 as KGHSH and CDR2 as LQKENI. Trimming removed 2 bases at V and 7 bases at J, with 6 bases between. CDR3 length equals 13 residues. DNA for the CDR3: TGTGCCAGCTCACCAGGAGAGAATTCACCCCTCCACTTT. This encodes CASSPGENSPLHF.

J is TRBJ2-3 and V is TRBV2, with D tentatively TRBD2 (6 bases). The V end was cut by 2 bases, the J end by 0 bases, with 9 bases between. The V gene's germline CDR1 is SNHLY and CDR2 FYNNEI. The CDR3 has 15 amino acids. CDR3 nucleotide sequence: TGTGCCAGCAGTGAATACCTAGCGAGCACAGATACGCAGTATTTT. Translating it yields CASSEYLASTDTQYF.

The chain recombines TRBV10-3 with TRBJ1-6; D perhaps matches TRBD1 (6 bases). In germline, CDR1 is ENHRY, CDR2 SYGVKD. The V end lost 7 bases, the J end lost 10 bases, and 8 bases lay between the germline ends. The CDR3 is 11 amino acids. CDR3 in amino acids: CAINGQSPLHF. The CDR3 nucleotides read TGTGCCATCAACGGACAGTCACCCCTCCACTTT.

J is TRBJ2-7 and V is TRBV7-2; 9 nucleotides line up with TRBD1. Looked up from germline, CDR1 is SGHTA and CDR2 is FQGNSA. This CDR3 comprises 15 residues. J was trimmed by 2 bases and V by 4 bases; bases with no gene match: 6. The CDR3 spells CASSSAGTGPYEQYF. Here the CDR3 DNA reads TGTGCCAGCAGCTCAGCCGGGACAGGGCCCTACGAGCAGTACTTC.

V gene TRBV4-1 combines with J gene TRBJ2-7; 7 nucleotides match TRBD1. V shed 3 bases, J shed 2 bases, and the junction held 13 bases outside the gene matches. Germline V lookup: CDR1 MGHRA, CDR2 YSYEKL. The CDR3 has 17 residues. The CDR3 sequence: CASSQASSDRAPYEQYF. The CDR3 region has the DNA TGCGCCAGCAGCCAGGCGTCCTCCGACAGGGCACCCTACGAGCAGTACTTC.

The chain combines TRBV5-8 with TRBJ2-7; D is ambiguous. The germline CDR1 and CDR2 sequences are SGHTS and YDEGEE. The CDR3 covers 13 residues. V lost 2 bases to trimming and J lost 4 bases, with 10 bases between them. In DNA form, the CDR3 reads TGTGCCAGCAGCTTCCTCGTCTTATACGAGCAGTACTTC. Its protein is CASSFLVLYEQYF.

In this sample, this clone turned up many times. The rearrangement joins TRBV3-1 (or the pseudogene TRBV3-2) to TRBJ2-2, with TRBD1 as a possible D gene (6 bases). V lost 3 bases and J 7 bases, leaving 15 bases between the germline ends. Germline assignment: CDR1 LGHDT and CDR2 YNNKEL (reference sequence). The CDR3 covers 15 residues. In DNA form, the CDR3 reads TGTGCCAGCAGCCACTTGGGGGCGGAAGGCGGGGAGCTGTTTTTT. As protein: CASSHLGAEGGELFF.

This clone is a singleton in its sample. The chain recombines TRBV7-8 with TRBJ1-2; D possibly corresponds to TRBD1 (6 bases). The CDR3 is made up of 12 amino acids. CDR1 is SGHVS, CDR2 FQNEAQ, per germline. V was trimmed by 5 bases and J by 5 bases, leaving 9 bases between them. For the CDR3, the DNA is TGTGCCAGCAGCACCAGGGGTTATGGCTACACCTTC. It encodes CASSTRGYGYTF.

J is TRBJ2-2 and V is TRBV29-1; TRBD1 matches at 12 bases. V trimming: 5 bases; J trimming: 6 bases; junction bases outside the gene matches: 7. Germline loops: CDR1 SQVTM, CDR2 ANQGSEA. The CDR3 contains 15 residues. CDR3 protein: CSVRDRGLFSGELFF. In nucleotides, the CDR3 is TGCAGCGTTAGGGACAGGGGGCTTTTCTCCGGGGAGCTGTTTTTT.

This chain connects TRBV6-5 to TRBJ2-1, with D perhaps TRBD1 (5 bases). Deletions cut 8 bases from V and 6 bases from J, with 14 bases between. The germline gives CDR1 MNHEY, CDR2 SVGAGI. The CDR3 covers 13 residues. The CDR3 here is CASSRTQINEQFF. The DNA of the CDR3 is TGTGCCAGCTCCCGGACACAAATCAATGAGCAGTTCTTC.

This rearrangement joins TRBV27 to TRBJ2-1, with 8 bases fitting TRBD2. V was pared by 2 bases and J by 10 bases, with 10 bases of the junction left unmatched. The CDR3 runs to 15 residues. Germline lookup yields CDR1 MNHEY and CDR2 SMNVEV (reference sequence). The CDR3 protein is CASSLQAGGVGEQFF. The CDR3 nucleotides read TGTGCCAGCAGTTTACAGGCGGGAGGTGTGGGAGAGCAGTTCTTC.

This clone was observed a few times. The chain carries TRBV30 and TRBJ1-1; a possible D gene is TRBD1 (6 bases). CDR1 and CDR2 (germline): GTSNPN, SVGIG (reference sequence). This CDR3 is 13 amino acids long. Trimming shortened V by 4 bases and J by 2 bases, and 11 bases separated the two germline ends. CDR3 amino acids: CAWIRGYNTEAFF. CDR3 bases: TGTGCCTGGATCAGGGGTTATAACACTGAAGCTTTCTTT.

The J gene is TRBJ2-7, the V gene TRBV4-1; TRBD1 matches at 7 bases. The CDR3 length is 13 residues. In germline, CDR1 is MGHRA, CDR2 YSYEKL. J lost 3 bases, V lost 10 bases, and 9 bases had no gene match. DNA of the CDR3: TGCGCCAAAAAAAGGGGACAGCGCTACGAGCAGTACTTC. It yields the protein CAKKRGQRYEQYF.

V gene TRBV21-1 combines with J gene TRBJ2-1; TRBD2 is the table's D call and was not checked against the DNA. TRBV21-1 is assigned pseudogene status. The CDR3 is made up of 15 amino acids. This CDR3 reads CASRTGLAVYNEQFF. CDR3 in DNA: TGTGCCAGCAGGACGGGACTAGCGGTCTACAATGAGCAGTTCTTC.

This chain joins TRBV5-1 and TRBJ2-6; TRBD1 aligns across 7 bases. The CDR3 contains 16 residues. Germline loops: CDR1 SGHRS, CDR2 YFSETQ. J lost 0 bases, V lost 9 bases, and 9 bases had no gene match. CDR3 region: CATGQESLSGANVLTF. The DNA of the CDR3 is TGCGCCACCGGACAGGAATCCCTCTCTGGGGCCAACGTCCTGACTTTC.

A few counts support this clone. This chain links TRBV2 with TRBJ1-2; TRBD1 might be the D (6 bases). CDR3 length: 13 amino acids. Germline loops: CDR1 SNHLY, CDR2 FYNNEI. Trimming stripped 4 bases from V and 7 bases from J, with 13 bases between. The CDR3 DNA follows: TGTGCCAGCAGTGCTAGGGGGTCAATTGGCTACACCTTC. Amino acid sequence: CASSARGSIGYTF.

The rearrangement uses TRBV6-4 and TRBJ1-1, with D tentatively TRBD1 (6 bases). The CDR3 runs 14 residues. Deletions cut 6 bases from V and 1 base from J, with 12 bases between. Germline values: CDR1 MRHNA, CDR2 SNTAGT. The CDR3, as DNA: TGTGCCAGCAGACTAGAACAGGGGAACACTGAAGCTTTCTTT. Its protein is CASRLEQGNTEAFF.

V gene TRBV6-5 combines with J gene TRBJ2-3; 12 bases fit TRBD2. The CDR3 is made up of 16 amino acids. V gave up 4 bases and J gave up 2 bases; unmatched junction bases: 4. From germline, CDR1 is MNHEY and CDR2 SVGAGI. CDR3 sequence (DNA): TGTGCCAGCAGTTGGACTAGCGGGAACCCCACAGATACGCAGTATTTT. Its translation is CASSWTSGNPTDTQYF.

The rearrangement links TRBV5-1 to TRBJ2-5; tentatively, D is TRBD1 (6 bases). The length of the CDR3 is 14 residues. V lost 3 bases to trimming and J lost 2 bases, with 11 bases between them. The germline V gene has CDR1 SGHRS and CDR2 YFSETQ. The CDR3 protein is CASSSQGWQETQYF. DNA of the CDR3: TGCGCCAGCAGCTCACAGGGTTGGCAAGAGACCCAGTACTTC. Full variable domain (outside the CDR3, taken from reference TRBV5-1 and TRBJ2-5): KAGVTQTPRYLIKTRGQQVTLSCSPISGHRSVSWYQQTPGQGLQFLFEYFSETQRNKGNFPGRFSGRQFSNSRSEMNVSTLELGDSALYLCASSSQGWQETQYFGPGTRLLVL.

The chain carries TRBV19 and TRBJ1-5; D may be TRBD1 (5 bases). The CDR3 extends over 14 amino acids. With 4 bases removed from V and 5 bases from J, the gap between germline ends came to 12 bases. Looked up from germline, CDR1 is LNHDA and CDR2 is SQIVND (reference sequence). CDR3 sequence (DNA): TGTGCCAGTAGTACCCGGACATCATATCAGCCCCAGCATTTT. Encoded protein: CASSTRTSYQPQHF.

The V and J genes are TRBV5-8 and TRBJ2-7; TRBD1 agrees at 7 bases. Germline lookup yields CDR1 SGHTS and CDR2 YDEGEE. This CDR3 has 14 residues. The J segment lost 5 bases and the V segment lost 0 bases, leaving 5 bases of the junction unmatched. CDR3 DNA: TGTGCCAGCAGCTTGGTACGGGACAGCCACGAGCAGTACTTC. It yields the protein CASSLVRDSHEQYF.

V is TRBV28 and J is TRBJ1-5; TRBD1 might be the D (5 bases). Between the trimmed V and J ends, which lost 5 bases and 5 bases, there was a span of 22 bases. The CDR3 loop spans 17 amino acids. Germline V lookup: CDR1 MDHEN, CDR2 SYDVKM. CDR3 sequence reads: CASSPLGIQASDQPQHF. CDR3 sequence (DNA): TGTGCCAGCAGTCCCCTGGGAATACAGGCGTCCGATCAGCCCCAGCATTTT. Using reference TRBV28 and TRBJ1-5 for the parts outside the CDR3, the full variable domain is DVKVTQSSRYLVKRTGEKVFLECVQDMDHENMFWYRQDPGLGLRLIYFSYDVKMKEKGDIPEGYSVSREKKERFSLILESASTNQTSMYLCASSPLGIQASDQPQHFGDGTRLSIL.

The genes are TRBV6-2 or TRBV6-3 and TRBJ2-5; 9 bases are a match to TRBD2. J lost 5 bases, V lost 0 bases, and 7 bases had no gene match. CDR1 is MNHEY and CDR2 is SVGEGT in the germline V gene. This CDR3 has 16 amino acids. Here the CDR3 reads CASSYSGREGPETQYF. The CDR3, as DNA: TGTGCCAGCAGTTACTCAGGGCGGGAGGGCCCGGAGACCCAGTACTTC.

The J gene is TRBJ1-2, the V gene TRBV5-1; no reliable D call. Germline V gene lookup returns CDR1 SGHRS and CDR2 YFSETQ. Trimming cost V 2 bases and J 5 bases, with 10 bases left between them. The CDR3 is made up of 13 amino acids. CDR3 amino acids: CASSFSEVYGYTF. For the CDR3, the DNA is TGCGCCAGCAGCTTTTCAGAGGTATATGGCTACACCTTC. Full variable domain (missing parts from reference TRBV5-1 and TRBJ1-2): KAGVTQTPRYLIKTRGQQVTLSCSPISGHRSVSWYQQTPGQGLQFLFEYFSETQRNKGNFPGRFSGRQFSNSRSEMNVSTLELGDSALYLCASSFSEVYGYTFGSGTRLTVV.

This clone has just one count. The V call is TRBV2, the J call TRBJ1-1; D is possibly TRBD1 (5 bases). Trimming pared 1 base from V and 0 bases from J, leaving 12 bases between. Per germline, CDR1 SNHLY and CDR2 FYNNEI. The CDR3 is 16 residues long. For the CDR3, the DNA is TGTGCCAGCAGTGAAGTGGGCGGGGGTATGAACACTGAAGCTTTCTTT. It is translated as CASSEVGGGMNTEAFF.

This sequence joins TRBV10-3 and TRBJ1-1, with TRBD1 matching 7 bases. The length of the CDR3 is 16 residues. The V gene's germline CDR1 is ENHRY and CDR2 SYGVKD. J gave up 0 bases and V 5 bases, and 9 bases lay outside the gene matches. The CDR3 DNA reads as TGTGCCATCAGTAGCGGCCCAGGGGGTATGAACACTGAAGCTTTCTTT. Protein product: CAISSGPGGMNTEAFF.

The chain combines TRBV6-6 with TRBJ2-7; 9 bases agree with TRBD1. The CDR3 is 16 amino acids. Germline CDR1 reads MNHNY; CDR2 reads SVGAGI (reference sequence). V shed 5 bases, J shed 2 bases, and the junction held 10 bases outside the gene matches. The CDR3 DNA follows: TGTGCCAGCAGTCAGGGTGCCGGGACAGGGACCTACGAGCAGTACTTC. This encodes CASSQGAGTGTYEQYF.

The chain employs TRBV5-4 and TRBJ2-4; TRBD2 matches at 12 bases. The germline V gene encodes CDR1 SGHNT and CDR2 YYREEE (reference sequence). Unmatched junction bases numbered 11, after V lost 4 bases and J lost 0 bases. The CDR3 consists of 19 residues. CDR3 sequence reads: CASSDGTSGHRLAKNIQYF. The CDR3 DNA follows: TGTGCCAGCAGCGACGGGACTAGCGGGCACCGTCTAGCCAAAAACATTCAGTACTTC.